What follows describes a single T cell receptor (beta chain). Its antigen is as yet unknown. The sample comes from a study of T cells after posttransplantation cyclophosphamide. General study points: Donor CD8+ memory clones often dominated recipient blood repertoires at later times. TRB clonality was highly associated with recipient CMV seropositivity and reactivation. TRB overlap between skin or GI tissue T cells and blood was limited.

TCRdb's table, derived via immunoSEQ multiplex PCR, lists solely in-frame clones and lacks some. The table lists roughly 4,600 clones, around 80% of them singletons, with approximately 24% in the top ten. Control samples came 1 year after myeloablative marrow transplants with methotrexate plus calcineurin inhibitor. Germline assignment: CDR1 SGHRS and CDR2 YFSETQ. CDR3 length: 14 residues. V was cut by 0 bases and J by 2 bases, with 6 bases left in between. This receptor was obtained from a male patient between 40 and 49 years old who received an allogeneic stem cell transplant from an unrelated donor, was CMV-positive, and had chronic GVHD only. The graft donor may be the source of some T cells. The J gene is TRBJ1-3, the V gene TRBV5-1; D remains unclear. The sample consisted of PBMCs, taken after an allogeneic stem cell transplant with a calcineurin inhibitor and methotrexate. The CDR3 here is CASSLVGTGNTIYF. The CDR3 DNA reads TGCGCCAGCAGCTTGGTCGGGACTGGAAACACCATATATTTT.